A single T cell receptor beta chain is shown here with its context. Its antigen is not identified. TCRdb keeps only in-frame clones here, not all; method: immunoSEQ multiplex PCR. Of more than 85,000 clones in the sample, 85% to 95% were seen once. This sample was included in a study of cytomegalovirus exposure and HLA in healthy donors. About the research overall: According to later analysis, the same platform produced the roughly 110 validation and under 750 first-cohort repertoires.

Broader study findings: TCR clusters originating in the first cohort tended to co-occur in the roughly 120 validation repertoires, according to a later analysis. Accounts indicate the classifier identified cytomegalovirus status with strong specificity and sensitivity. Among TCR beta chains, those listed as cytomegalovirus-associated numbered about 160.

The source of this sequence is a woman under 30 in good health and CMV-seronegative. Sequenced sample: PBMCs.

The CDR3 DNA follows: TGTGCCAGCAGTGGTGAATACTCAAGTAGTGAGCAGTTCTTC. Its translation: CASSGEYSSSEQFF. V and J are TRBV6-1 and TRBJ2-1, with D unclear. CDR1 and CDR2 from the germline V gene are MNHNS and SASEGT. V was trimmed by 4 bases and J by 9 bases, leaving 16 bases between them. This CDR3 contains 14 residues.